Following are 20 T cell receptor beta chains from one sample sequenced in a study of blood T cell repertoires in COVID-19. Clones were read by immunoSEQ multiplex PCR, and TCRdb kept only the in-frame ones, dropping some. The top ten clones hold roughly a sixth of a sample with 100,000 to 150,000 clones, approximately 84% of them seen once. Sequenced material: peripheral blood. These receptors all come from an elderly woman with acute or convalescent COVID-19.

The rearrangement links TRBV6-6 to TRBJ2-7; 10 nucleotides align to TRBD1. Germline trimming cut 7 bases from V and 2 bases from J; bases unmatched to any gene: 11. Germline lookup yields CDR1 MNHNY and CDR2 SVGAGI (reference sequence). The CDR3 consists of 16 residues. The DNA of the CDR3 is TGTGCCAGCAATCGGGGCTTAGGACAGGGGGCCTACGAGCAGTACTTC. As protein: CASNRGLGQGAYEQYF.

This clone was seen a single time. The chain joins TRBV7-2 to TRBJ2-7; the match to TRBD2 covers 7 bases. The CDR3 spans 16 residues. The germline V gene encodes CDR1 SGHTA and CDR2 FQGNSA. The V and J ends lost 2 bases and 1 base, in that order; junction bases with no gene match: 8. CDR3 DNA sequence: TGTGCCAGCAGCTTATACCCGGGAGGTGGGTCCTACGAGCAGTACTTC. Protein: CASSLYPGGGSYEQYF.

Written as DNA, the CDR3 is TGTGCCAGCAGTGAATCTGACAGATCCCGCACCGGGGAGCTGTTTTTT. Translation: CASSESDRSRTGELFF. The V call is TRBV25-1, the J call TRBJ2-2; tentatively, D is TRBD1 (5 bases). The CDR3 runs to 16 residues. Looked up from germline, CDR1 is MGHDK and CDR2 is SYGVNS. Trimming left V 1 base short and J 4 bases short, with 13 bases between.

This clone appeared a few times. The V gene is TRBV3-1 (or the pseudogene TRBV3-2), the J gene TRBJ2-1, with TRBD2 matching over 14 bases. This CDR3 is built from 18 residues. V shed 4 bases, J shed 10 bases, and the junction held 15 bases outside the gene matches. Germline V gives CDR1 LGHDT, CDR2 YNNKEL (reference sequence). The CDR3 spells CASSRQRPTSGRAREQFF. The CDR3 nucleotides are TGTGCCAGCAGCCGACAAAGGCCGACTAGCGGGAGGGCCCGAGAGCAGTTCTTC.

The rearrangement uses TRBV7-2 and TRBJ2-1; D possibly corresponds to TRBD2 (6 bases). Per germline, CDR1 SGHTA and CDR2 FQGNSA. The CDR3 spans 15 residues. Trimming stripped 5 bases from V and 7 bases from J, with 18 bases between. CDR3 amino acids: CASSPFSGVGNEQFF. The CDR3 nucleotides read TGTGCCAGCAGCCCTTTCTCGGGAGTTGGGAATGAGCAGTTCTTC.

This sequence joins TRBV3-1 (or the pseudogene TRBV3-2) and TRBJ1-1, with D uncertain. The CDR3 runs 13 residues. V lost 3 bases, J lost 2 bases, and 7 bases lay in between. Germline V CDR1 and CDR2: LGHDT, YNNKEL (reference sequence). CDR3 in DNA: TGTGCCAGCAGCCAGGGCCTTAACACTGAAGCTTTCTTT. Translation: CASSQGLNTEAFF.

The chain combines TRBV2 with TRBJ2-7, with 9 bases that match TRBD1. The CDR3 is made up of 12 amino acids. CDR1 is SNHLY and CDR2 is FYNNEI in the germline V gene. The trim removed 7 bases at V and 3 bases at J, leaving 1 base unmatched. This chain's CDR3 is CASKGQGYEQYF. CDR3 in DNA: TGTGCCAGCAAGGGACAGGGCTACGAGCAGTACTTC.

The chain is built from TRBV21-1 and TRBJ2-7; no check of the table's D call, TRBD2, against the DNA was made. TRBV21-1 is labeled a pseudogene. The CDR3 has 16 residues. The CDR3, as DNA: TGTGCCAGCAGCAAAGGAGGTAGCGGGAGGGCCTACGAGCAGTACTTC. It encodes CASSKGGSGRAYEQYF.

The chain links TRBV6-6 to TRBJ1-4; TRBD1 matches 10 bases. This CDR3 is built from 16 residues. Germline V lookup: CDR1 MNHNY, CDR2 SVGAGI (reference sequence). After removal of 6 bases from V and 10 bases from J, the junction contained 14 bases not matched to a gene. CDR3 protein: CASSQGQGLFVGKLFF. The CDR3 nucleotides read TGTGCCAGCAGCCAGGGACAGGGGTTGTTCGTCGGAAAACTGTTTTTT.

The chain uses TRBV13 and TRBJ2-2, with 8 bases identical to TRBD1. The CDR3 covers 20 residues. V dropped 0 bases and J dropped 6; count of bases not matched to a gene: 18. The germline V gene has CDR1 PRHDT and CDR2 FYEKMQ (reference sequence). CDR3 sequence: CASSLGGQGPETWASGELFF. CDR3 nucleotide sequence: TGTGCCAGCAGCTTAGGCGGACAGGGACCCGAAACGTGGGCCTCCGGGGAGCTGTTTTTT.

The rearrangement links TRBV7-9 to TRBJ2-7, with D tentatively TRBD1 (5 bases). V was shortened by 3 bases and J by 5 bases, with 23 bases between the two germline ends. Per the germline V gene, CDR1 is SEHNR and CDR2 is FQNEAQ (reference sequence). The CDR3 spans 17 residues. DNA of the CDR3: TGTGCCAGCAGCTTTGCTCTCAGGGCGAGCATTCGCAACGAGCAGTACTTC. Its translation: CASSFALRASIRNEQYF.

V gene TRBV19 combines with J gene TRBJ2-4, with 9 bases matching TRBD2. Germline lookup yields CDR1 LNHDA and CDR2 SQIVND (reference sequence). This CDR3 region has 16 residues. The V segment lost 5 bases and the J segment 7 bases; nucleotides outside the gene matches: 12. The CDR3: CASSLGIAGVGNIQYF. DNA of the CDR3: TGTGCCAGTAGTCTGGGGATAGCGGGGGTCGGGAACATTCAGTACTTC.

The CDR3 DNA reads TGTGCCAGCAGTTTCCGCCCTAGCGGGTACGAGCAGTACTTC. It is translated as CASSFRPSGYEQYF. This chain uses TRBV6-5 with TRBJ2-7; 8 bases map to TRBD2. V lost 4 bases, J lost 4 bases, and 6 bases stayed unmatched. CDR1 and CDR2 (germline): MNHEY, SVGAGI. The CDR3 contains 14 residues.

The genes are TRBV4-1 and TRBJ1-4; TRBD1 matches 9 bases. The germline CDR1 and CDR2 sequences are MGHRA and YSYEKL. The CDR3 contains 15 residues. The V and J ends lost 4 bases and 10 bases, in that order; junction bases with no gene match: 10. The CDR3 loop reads CASSLAGTGKGKLFF. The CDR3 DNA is TGCGCCAGCAGCCTGGCCGGGACAGGGAAAGGAAAACTGTTTTTT.

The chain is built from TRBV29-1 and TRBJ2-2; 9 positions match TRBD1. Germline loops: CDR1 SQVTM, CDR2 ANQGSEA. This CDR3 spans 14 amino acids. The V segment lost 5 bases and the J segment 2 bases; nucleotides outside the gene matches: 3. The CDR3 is CSVRQGVNTGELFF. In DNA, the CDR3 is TGCAGCGTTCGACAGGGGGTAAACACCGGGGAGCTGTTTTTT.

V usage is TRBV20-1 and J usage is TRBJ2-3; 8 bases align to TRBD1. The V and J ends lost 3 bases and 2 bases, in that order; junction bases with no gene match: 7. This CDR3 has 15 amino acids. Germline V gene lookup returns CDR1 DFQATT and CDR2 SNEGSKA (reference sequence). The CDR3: CSASFGQGNTDTQYF. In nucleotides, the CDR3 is TGCAGTGCTAGTTTCGGACAGGGAAACACAGATACGCAGTATTTT.

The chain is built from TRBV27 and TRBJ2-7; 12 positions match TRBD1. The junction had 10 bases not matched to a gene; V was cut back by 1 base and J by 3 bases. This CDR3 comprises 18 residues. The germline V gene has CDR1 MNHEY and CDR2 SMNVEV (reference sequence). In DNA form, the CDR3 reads TGTGCCAGCAGTTTATATTGGGACAGGGGGCGCGTCGGCTACGAGCAGTACTTC. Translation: CASSLYWDRGRVGYEQYF.

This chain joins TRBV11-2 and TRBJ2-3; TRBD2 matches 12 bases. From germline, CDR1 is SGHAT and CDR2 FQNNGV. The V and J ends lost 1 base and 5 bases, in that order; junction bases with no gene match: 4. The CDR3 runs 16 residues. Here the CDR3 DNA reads TGTGCCAGCAGCTTAGCGGCTAGCGGGAGGGTAGATACGCAGTATTTT. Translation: CASSLAASGRVDTQYF.

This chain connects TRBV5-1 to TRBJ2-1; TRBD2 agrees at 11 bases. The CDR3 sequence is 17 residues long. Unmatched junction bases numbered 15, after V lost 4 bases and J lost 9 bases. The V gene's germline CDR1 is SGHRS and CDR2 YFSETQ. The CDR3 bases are TGCGCCAGCAGCGAACGGCCGGGACTAGCGGAGTTAAGTGAGCAGTTCTTC. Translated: CASSERPGLAELSEQFF.

The CDR3 DNA reads as TGTGCCAGCAGTTCGGGACTAGCGGGGTTGAACACCGGGGAGCTGTTTTTT. This sequence encodes CASSSGLAGLNTGELFF. The chain couples TRBV27 to TRBJ2-2; 13 positions agree with TRBD2. V was clipped by 4 bases and J by 1 base; unmatched bases: 3. This CDR3 spans 17 amino acids. The germline V gene has CDR1 MNHEY and CDR2 SMNVEV (reference sequence).